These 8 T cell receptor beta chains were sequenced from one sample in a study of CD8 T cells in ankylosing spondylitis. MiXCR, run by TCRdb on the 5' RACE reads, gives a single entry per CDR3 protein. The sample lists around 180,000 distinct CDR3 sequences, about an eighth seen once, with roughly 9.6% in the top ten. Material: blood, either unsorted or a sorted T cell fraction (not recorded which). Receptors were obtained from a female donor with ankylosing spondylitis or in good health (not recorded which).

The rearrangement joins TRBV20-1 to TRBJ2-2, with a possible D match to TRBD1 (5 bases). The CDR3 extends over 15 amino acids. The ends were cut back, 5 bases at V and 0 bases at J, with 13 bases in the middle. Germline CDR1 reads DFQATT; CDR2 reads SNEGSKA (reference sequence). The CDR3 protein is CSAHSGFANTGELFF. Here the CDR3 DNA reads TGCAGTGCTCACTCAGGGTTCGCGAACACCGGGGAGCTGTTTTTT.

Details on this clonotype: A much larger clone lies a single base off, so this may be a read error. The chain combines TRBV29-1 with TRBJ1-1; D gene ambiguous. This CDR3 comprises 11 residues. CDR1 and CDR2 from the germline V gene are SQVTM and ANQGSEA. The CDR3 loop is CSVPLNTVAFF. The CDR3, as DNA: TGCAGCGTTCCCCTGAACACTGTAGCTTTCTTT.

The CDR3 DNA sequence: TGTGCCAGCAGCTTTCGACTCGGACTAGCGCTTTCCTACGAGCAGTACTTC. Protein: CASSFRLGLALSYEQYF. The chain carries TRBV7-2 and TRBJ2-7, with TRBD2 identical over 9 bases. Trimming took 3 bases from V and 1 from J; bases not matched to a gene: 10. Germline CDR1 reads SGHTA; CDR2 reads FQGNSA. CDR3 length: 17 residues.

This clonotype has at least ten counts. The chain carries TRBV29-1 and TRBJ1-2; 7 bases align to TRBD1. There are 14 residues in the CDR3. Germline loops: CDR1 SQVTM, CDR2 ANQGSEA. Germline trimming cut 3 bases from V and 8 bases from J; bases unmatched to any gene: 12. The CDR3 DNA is TGCAGCGTTGAGGAGGGGGCGAGGTATTGGGGCTACACCTTC. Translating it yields CSVEEGARYWGYTF.

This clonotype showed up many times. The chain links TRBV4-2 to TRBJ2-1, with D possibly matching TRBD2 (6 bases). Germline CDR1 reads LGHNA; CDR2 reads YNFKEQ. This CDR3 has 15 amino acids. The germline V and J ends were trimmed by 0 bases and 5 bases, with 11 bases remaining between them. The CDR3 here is CASSQDWLANNEQFF. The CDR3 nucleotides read TGTGCCAGCAGCCAAGATTGGCTAGCGAACAATGAGCAGTTCTTC.

The CDR3 spells CASSAAGTGNYGYTF. In DNA form, the CDR3 reads TGTGCCAGCAGTGCCGCCGGGACAGGGAACTATGGCTACACCTTC. The chain uses TRBV25-1 and TRBJ1-2, with 9 bases that match TRBD1. V trimming: 4 bases; J trimming: 2 bases; junction bases outside the gene matches: 5. The V gene's germline CDR1 is MGHDK and CDR2 SYGVNS. This CDR3 is built from 15 residues.

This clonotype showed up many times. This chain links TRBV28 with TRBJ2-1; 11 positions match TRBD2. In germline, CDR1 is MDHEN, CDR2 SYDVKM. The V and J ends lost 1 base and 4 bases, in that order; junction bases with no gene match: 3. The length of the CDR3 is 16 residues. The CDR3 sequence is CASSLLTSGSYNEQFF. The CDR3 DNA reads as TGTGCCAGCAGTTTATTAACTAGCGGGAGTTACAATGAGCAGTTCTTC.

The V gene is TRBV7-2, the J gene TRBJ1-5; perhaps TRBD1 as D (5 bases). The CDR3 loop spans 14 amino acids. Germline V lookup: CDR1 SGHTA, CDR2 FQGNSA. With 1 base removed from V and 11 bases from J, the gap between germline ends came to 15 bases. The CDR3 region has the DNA TGTGCCAGCAGCTTAGATCGGAGGGGTAGGACCCAGCATTTT. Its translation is CASSLDRRGRTQHF.